A single sample is the source of the 29 T cell receptor beta chains below, sequenced in a study of CD8 T cells in Susac syndrome. The RNA, about 0.45 to 1 ug, was put through reverse transcription using random hexamers. TCRdb independently ran MiXCR on the immunoSEQ multiplex PCR reads; one entry per CDR3 protein. The data hold some 300,000 distinct CDR3 sequences, with 65% to 90% observed a single time. Sequenced: CD8+ T cells from PBMCs. The receptors shown here come from a human donor with multiple sclerosis.

This clonotype was detected once. The J gene is TRBJ2-7, the V gene TRBV10-1; no clear D gene. The germline V and J ends were trimmed by 0 bases and 5 bases, with 8 bases remaining between them. Germline CDR1 reads WNHNN; CDR2 reads SYGVQD (reference sequence). The CDR3 is 13 residues long. The CDR3 region has the DNA TGCGCCAGCAGTGAGTCGGGCTTCCACGAGCAGTACTTC. Its translation: CASSESGFHEQYF.

CDR3 coding DNA: TGTGCCAGCAGCTTAATAAAGGGCCCCTCTAACTATGGCTACACCTTC. The encoded protein is CASSLIKGPSNYGYTF. The rearrangement uses TRBV11-2 and TRBJ1-2; D is unclear. Germline CDR1 and CDR2: SGHAT and FQNNGV. The V end was cut by 2 bases, the J end by 0 bases, with 13 bases between. The CDR3 runs 16 residues.

The chain links TRBV5-4 to TRBJ1-3; TRBD1 aligns across 8 bases. V trimming: 3 bases; J trimming: 6 bases; junction bases outside the gene matches: 5. Germline V gene sequence: CDR1 SGHNT, CDR2 YYREEE (reference sequence). The CDR3 runs 14 residues. The CDR3 bases are TGTGCCAGCAGCTCGACAGGGGTTTTAAACACCATATATTTT. Residues: CASSSTGVLNTIYF.

The chain links TRBV30 to TRBJ1-4; weak D call: TRBD1 (5 bases). The CDR3 runs to 13 residues. Germline assignment: CDR1 GTSNPN and CDR2 SVGIG (reference sequence). Trimming stripped 4 bases from V and 8 bases from J, with 14 bases between. CDR3 nucleotides: TGTGCCTGGACCTTGGACGGGACGGAAAAACTGTTTTTT. Translated: CAWTLDGTEKLFF. Variable domain in full (rest from reference TRBV30 and TRBJ1-4): SQTIHQWPATLVQPVGSPLSLECTVEGTSNPNLYWYRQAAGRGLQLLFYSVGIGQISSEVPQNLSASRPQDRQFILSSKKLLLSDSGFYLCAWTLDGTEKLFFGSGTQLSVL.

In nucleotides, the CDR3 is TGCGCCAGCAGCCAAGACGGGGAAGGCTTCGCCGAGCAGTACTTC. Its protein is CASSQDGEGFAEQYF. V and J are TRBV4-3 and TRBJ2-7, with D possibly matching TRBD2 (5 bases). V was shortened by 0 bases and J by 6 bases, with 15 bases between the two germline ends. The CDR3 length is 15 residues. Germline CDR1 LGHNA, CDR2 YSLEER.

The rearrangement joins TRBV9 to TRBJ1-2; 7 bases agree with TRBD1. Unmatched junction bases numbered 7, after V lost 2 bases and J lost 0 bases. The germline V gene has CDR1 SGDLS and CDR2 YYNGEE. CDR3 length: 16 amino acids. CDR3 region: CASSVGDSRANYGYTF. In DNA, the CDR3 is TGTGCCAGCAGCGTGGGGGACAGCCGCGCTAACTATGGCTACACCTTC.

The V and J genes are TRBV15 and TRBJ2-1; either TRBD1 or TRBD2 may fit D (5 bases each). The germline gives CDR1 LNHNV, CDR2 YYDKDF (reference sequence). This CDR3 contains 16 residues. V was trimmed by 5 bases and J by 0 bases, leaving 14 bases between them. The CDR3 DNA sequence: TGTGCCACCAGCGAAGGGGTGGGGAGCTCCTACAATGAGCAGTTCTTC. Its protein is CATSEGVGSSYNEQFF.

This clonotype showed up just a few times. The rearrangement links TRBV27 to TRBJ2-7, with D maybe TRBD2 (6 bases). The CDR3 runs to 13 residues. V was trimmed by 8 bases and J by 4 bases, leaving 15 bases between them. The V gene's germline CDR1 is MNHEY and CDR2 SMNVEV (reference sequence). The CDR3 protein is CASSSGGPYEQYF. In DNA, the CDR3 is TGTGCCAGCTCGTCAGGAGGGCCTTACGAGCAGTACTTC.

The chain joins TRBV29-1 to TRBJ1-1; no definite D call. Germline V gene lookup returns CDR1 SQVTM and CDR2 ANQGSEA. Trimming removed 5 bases at V and 6 bases at J, with 16 bases between. The CDR3 runs 13 residues. CDR3 protein: CSVRIGNGAEAFF. In nucleotides, the CDR3 is TGCAGCGTTCGAATCGGGAATGGGGCTGAAGCTTTCTTT.

V and J are TRBV5-4 and TRBJ1-2; possibly TRBD1 for D (5 bases). The CDR3 loop spans 14 amino acids. The V and J ends lost 0 bases and 5 bases respectively, with 11 bases between them. CDR1 SGHNT and CDR2 YYREEE come from the germline V gene (reference sequence). CDR3 sequence reads: CASSLGREQYGYTF. The CDR3 DNA is TGTGCCAGCAGCTTGGGCAGGGAGCAGTATGGCTACACCTTC.

There are a few counts of this clonotype. The genes are TRBV11-2 and TRBJ2-5, with D perhaps matching TRBD1 or TRBD2 (5 bases each). CDR1 and CDR2 from the germline V gene are SGHAT and FQNNGV. This CDR3 has 13 amino acids. The V and J ends lost 8 bases and 5 bases respectively, with 15 bases between them. CDR3 region: CASEQRGTETQYF. CDR3 DNA: TGTGCCAGCGAACAGAGAGGGACCGAGACCCAGTACTTC.

V is TRBV2 and J is TRBJ2-3, with D possibly being TRBD1 (6 bases). The germline V and J ends were trimmed by 0 bases and 6 bases, with 13 bases remaining between them. CDR3 length: 15 residues. Germline V gene sequence: CDR1 SNHLY, CDR2 FYNNEI. CDR3 in amino acids: CASSEAGTSRDTQYF. Here the CDR3 DNA reads TGTGCCAGCAGTGAAGCCGGGACATCTAGGGATACGCAGTATTTT. The variable domain in full, with the rest retrieved from reference TRBV2 and TRBJ2-3, is EPEVTQTPSHQVTQMGQEVILRCVPISNHLYFYWYRQILGQKVEFLVSFYNNEISEKSEIFDDQFSVERPDGSNFTLKIRSTKLEDSAMYFCASSEAGTSRDTQYFGPGTRLTVL.

This clonotype was observed a handful of times. The rearrangement uses TRBV6-5 and TRBJ2-3, with D perhaps matching TRBD2 (5 bases). The germline CDR1 and CDR2 sequences are MNHEY and SVGAGI. V was cut by 5 bases and J by 2 bases, with 11 bases left in between. The CDR3 extends over 14 amino acids. CDR3 residues: CASSLPGNTDTQYF. The CDR3 region has the DNA TGTGCCAGCAGTCTTCCCGGGAACACAGATACGCAGTATTTT.

This chain joins TRBV5-1 and TRBJ1-2, with a tentative D call TRBD1 (6 bases). V was cut by 0 bases and J by 8 bases, with 14 bases left in between. Germline-derived CDR1 and CDR2 are SGHRS and YFSETQ. The CDR3 loop spans 14 amino acids. CDR3 loop: CASSLEGGGGGYTF. In DNA, the CDR3 is TGCGCCAGCAGCTTGGAAGGAGGGGGAGGCGGCTACACCTTC. The whole variable domain, remainder taken from reference TRBV5-1 and TRBJ1-2, is KAGVTQTPRYLIKTRGQQVTLSCSPISGHRSVSWYQQTPGQGLQFLFEYFSETQRNKGNFPGRFSGRQFSNSRSEMNVSTLELGDSALYLCASSLEGGGGGYTFGSGTRLTVV.

The gene calls are TRBV4-3 and TRBJ1-1, with a tentative D call TRBD1 (5 bases). There are 16 residues in the CDR3. V lost 0 bases to trimming and J lost 1 base, with 12 bases between them. CDR1 is LGHNA and CDR2 is YSLEER in the germline V gene. CDR3 in DNA: TGCGCCAGCAGCCAAGATGGGGGGACCTCGAACACTGAAGCTTTCTTT. It specifies CASSQDGGTSNTEAFF.

The chain recombines TRBV4-3 with TRBJ2-7; D may be TRBD1 or TRBD2 (6 bases each). This CDR3 has 18 amino acids. Trimming took 4 bases from V and 4 from J, leaving 26 bases between them. The germline V gene encodes CDR1 LGHNA and CDR2 YSLEER. This chain's CDR3 is CASSRLGGIGTNLYEQYF. The CDR3 DNA follows: TGCGCCAGCAGCCGACTAGGTGGGATCGGGACAAACTTATACGAGCAGTACTTC.

The V and J genes are TRBV19 and TRBJ1-2; D gene uncertain. The V end lost 6 bases, the J end lost 0 bases, and 8 bases lay between the germline ends. Germline CDR1 and CDR2: LNHDA and SQIVND (reference sequence). The CDR3 extends over 13 amino acids. The chain's CDR3 is CASSQAANYGYTF. In nucleotides, the CDR3 is TGTGCCAGTAGCCAGGCTGCTAACTATGGCTACACCTTC. Full variable domain (rest looked up from reference TRBV19 and TRBJ1-2): DGGITQSPKYLFRKEGQNVTLSCEQNLNHDAMYWYRQDPGQGLRLIYYSQIVNDFQKGDIAEGYSVSREKKESFPLTVTSAQKNPTAFYLCASSQAANYGYTFGSGTRLTVV.

The chain is built from TRBV19 and TRBJ2-1, with no clear D. The germline V and J ends were trimmed by 1 base and 3 bases, with 13 bases remaining between them. The CDR3 is 16 residues long. Germline assignment: CDR1 LNHDA and CDR2 SQIVND (reference sequence). The CDR3 DNA is TGTGCCAGTAGTATAGCCCGCACAGTCTACTACAATGAGCAGTTCTTC. Protein sequence: CASSIARTVYYNEQFF.

V gene TRBV4-1 combines with J gene TRBJ1-6; a possible D gene is TRBD1 (6 bases). In germline, CDR1 is MGHRA, CDR2 YSYEKL. The CDR3 runs to 15 residues. V gave up 5 bases and J gave up 5 bases, with 13 bases separating them. The DNA of the CDR3 is TGCGCCAGCAGCGCTTCAGGGACAAATAATTCACCCCTCCACTTT. Its translation: CASSASGTNNSPLHF.

The chain combines TRBV4-1 with TRBJ2-5, with a possible D match to TRBD2 (5 bases). Germline-derived CDR1 and CDR2 are MGHRA and YSYEKL. Trimming took 0 bases from V and 4 from J, leaving 12 bases between them. The length of the CDR3 is 15 residues. CDR3 region: CASSQDESSVETQYF. The CDR3 nucleotides read TGCGCCAGCAGCCAAGATGAGAGTAGCGTAGAGACCCAGTACTTC.

The CDR3 reads CASSFTGYEQYF. CDR3 nucleotides: TGTGCCAGCAGTTTCACGGGCTACGAGCAGTACTTC. The V call is TRBV27, the J call TRBJ2-7, with unresolved D. The CDR3 sequence is 12 residues long. CDR1 is MNHEY and CDR2 is SMNVEV in the germline V gene (reference sequence). V lost 3 bases, J lost 3 bases, and 6 bases lay in between.

The genes are TRBV11-2 and TRBJ2-7; maybe TRBD1 (5 bases). Trimming removed 0 bases from V and 4 bases from J, with 13 bases in between. CDR1 is SGHAT and CDR2 is FQNNGV in the germline V gene. The CDR3 has 15 amino acids. The CDR3 DNA is TGTGCCAGCAGCTTAGAACCAGGGTCTAGGTACGAGCAGTACTTC. Translated, it gives CASSLEPGSRYEQYF.

Comment on this clonotype: At one end the junction does not follow the germline gene, possibly because of a read error. The genes are TRBV12-3 or TRBV12-4 and TRBJ2-7; a weak D match, TRBD1 (8 bases). The CDR3 consists of 17 residues. The CDR3 sequence is CAGSWGERDRITYEQYF. The CDR3 region has the DNA TGTGCCGGCAGTTGGGGAGAGCGGGACAGGATCACCTACGAGCAGTACTTC.

V usage is TRBV4-2 and J usage is TRBJ1-2; tentative D call: TRBD1 (6 bases). V lost 0 bases and J 4 bases, leaving 15 bases between the germline ends. The length of the CDR3 is 16 residues. CDR1 and CDR2 from the germline V gene are LGHNA and YNFKEQ. In nucleotides, the CDR3 is TGTGCCAGCAGCCAAGAAGGTAAAGGGGGGACCTATGGCTACACCTTC. It yields the protein CASSQEGKGGTYGYTF.

The J gene is TRBJ2-1, the V gene TRBV20-1; D gene unclear. V gave up 3 bases and J gave up 6 bases, with 12 bases separating them. The germline V gene encodes CDR1 DFQATT and CDR2 SNEGSKA (reference sequence). The CDR3 loop spans 13 amino acids. CDR3 in DNA: TGCAGTGCTAGTCAATGGGGATCCAATGAGCAGTTCTTC. This codes for CSASQWGSNEQFF.

Only one count was recorded for this clonotype. In DNA form, the CDR3 reads TGTGCCAGCAGTTTTCACGGGACAGGGTTCGAGCAGTACTTC. It encodes CASSFHGTGFEQYF. J is TRBJ2-7 and V is TRBV28; 9 bases fit TRBD1. The CDR3 has 14 amino acids. The J segment lost 6 bases and the V segment lost 3 bases, leaving 6 bases of the junction unmatched. Germline CDR1 reads MDHEN; CDR2 reads SYDVKM.

V is TRBV20-1 and J is TRBJ2-7, with TRBD1 matching 7 bases. V shed 5 bases and J 2 bases; nucleotides not matched to a gene: 9. CDR1 DFQATT and CDR2 SNEGSKA come from the germline V gene (reference sequence). This CDR3 contains 14 residues. The DNA for the CDR3 is TGCAGTGCTCCAAGGACAGGACGGACCTACGAGCAGTACTTC. It encodes CSAPRTGRTYEQYF.

V is TRBV12-3 or TRBV12-4 and J is TRBJ2-7, with 14 bases fitting TRBD2. V lost 5 bases to trimming and J lost 4 bases; unmatched junction nucleotides: 7. This CDR3 spans 16 amino acids. Here the CDR3 DNA reads TGTGCCAGCAGTCATGGGACTAGCGGGAGTGGTTACGAGCAGTACTTC. Its protein product is CASSHGTSGSGYEQYF.

This clonotype has just a few counts. The V call is TRBV4-3, the J call TRBJ2-7; D might be TRBD1 (7 bases). V was trimmed by 0 bases and J by 2 bases, leaving 11 bases between them. Germline-derived CDR1 and CDR2 are LGHNA and YSLEER. The CDR3 runs 15 residues. CDR3 sequence: CASSQDRGTAYEQYF. The CDR3 DNA reads TGCGCCAGCAGCCAAGATCGGGGGACAGCCTACGAGCAGTACTTC.